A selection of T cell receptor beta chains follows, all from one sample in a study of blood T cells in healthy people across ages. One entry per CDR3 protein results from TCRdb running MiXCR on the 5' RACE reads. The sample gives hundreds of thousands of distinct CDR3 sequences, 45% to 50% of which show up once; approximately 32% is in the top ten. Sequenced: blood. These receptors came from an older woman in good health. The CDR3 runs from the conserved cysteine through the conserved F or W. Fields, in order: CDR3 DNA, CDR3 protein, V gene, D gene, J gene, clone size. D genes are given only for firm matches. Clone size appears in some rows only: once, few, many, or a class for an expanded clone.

CDR3nt: TGTGCCAGCAGTTCTGGACCGCAGAGGTACGAGCAGTACTTC
CDR3aa: CASSSGPQRYEQYF
v_gene: TRBV12-3/TRBV12-4
d_gene: NA
j_gene: TRBJ2-7
abundance: NA

CDR3nt: TGTGCCGGCAGCCCACCCGGGACTAGCGGAACCAAGCAGTTCTTC
CDR3aa: CAGSPPGTSGTKQFF
v_gene: TRBV7-3
d_gene: TRBD2
j_gene: TRBJ2-1
abundance: NA

CDR3nt: TGTGCCAGCGTTGAGAGGAGCGGTATCTACGAGCAGTACTTC
CDR3aa: CASVERSGIYEQYF
v_gene: TRBV7-9
d_gene: NA
j_gene: TRBJ2-7
abundance: NA

CDR3nt: TGTGCCAGCAGTTACATCGGCCTGGGAGAGCAGTACTTC
CDR3aa: CASSYIGLGEQYF
v_gene: TRBV6-2/TRBV6-3
d_gene: NA
j_gene: TRBJ2-4
abundance: NA

CDR3nt: TGTGCCAGCAGCTTAAGGTCAGGGTTGAGTGGCTACACCTTC
CDR3aa: CASSLRSGLSGYTF
v_gene: TRBV7-9
d_gene: NA
j_gene: TRBJ1-2
abundance: few

CDR3nt: TGTGCCAGCAGCTCCGGGACTAGAGGTTCCAGTGAGCAGTTCTTC
CDR3aa: CASSSGTRGSSEQFF
v_gene: TRBV7-3
d_gene: TRBD2
j_gene: TRBJ2-1
abundance: NA

CDR3nt: TGCAGCGTTGAAGAAAACGAGGTCGGGAGGTACGAGCAGTACTTC
CDR3aa: CSVEENEVGRYEQYF
v_gene: TRBV29-1
d_gene: TRBD2
j_gene: TRBJ2-7
abundance: NA

CDR3nt: TGTGCCACCAGCAGCGACAGGACTAGCGGGAACTCGCCCTACGAGCAGTACTTC
CDR3aa: CATSSDRTSGNSPYEQYF
v_gene: TRBV15
d_gene: TRBD2
j_gene: TRBJ2-7
abundance: NA

CDR3nt: TGTGCCAGCAGCGCCGAGCGGGAAGGTGAGCAGTTCTTC
CDR3aa: CASSAEREGEQFF
v_gene: TRBV11-2
d_gene: TRBD2
j_gene: TRBJ2-1
abundance: NA

CDR3nt: TGTGCCAGCAGCCCCTCTTTCTACAATGAGCAGTACTTC
CDR3aa: CASSPSFYNEQYF
v_gene: TRBV3-1
d_gene: NA
j_gene: TRBJ2-7
abundance: once

CDR3nt: TGCGCCAGCAGCGCGGAGTCGCAGTACGAGCAGTACTTC
CDR3aa: CASSAESQYEQYF
v_gene: TRBV5-1
d_gene: NA
j_gene: TRBJ2-7
abundance: NA

CDR3nt: TGCAGTGCTAGTAGGGACCAGTGGGGATCCTACGAGCAGTACTTC
CDR3aa: CSASRDQWGSYEQYF
v_gene: TRBV20-1
d_gene: NA
j_gene: TRBJ2-7
abundance: NA

CDR3nt: TGTGCCAGCAGGGAAGACGGGGAAGAGCAGTACTTC
CDR3aa: CASREDGEEQYF
v_gene: TRBV2
d_gene: NA
j_gene: TRBJ2-7
abundance: NA

CDR3nt: TGTGCCAGCAGAACCGGACAGCCCAATTCACCCCTCCACTTT
CDR3aa: CASRTGQPNSPLHF
v_gene: TRBV7-2
d_gene: NA
j_gene: TRBJ1-6
abundance: few

CDR3nt: TGCAGTGCCGTGGGACTAGCGGGAAGCACAGATACGCAGTATTTT
CDR3aa: CSAVGLAGSTDTQYF
v_gene: TRBV20-1
d_gene: TRBD2
j_gene: TRBJ2-3
abundance: few

CDR3nt: TGTGCCAGCAGCTTAAATCGGGGTTCGGACACTGAAGCTTTCTTT
CDR3aa: CASSLNRGSDTEAFF
v_gene: TRBV7-8
d_gene: NA
j_gene: TRBJ1-1
abundance: NA

CDR3nt: TGTGCCAGCAGCGGGACAGGGGGCGTAGGAGCTGAAGCTTTCTTT
CDR3aa: CASSGTGGVGAEAFF
v_gene: TRBV9
d_gene: TRBD1
j_gene: TRBJ1-1
abundance: NA

CDR3nt: TGCAGTGCCACCCTCCGGGCGGGAATCTACGAGCAGTACTTC
CDR3aa: CSATLRAGIYEQYF
v_gene: TRBV20-1
d_gene: NA
j_gene: TRBJ2-7
abundance: NA

CDR3nt: TGTGCCAGCAGCTTATTCGGGAGGGTTGATGAGCAGTTCTTC
CDR3aa: CASSLFGRVDEQFF
v_gene: TRBV7-2
d_gene: TRBD2
j_gene: TRBJ2-1
abundance: few

CDR3nt: TGTGCCATCAGTGATGGGTCCCTGGGCCACGAGCAGTACTTC
CDR3aa: CAISDGSLGHEQYF
v_gene: TRBV10-3
d_gene: NA
j_gene: TRBJ2-7
abundance: few

CDR3nt: TGCAGTGCTAGATCAACTAATGGATATAACACTGAAGCTTTCTTT
CDR3aa: CSARSTNGYNTEAFF
v_gene: TRBV20-1
d_gene: NA
j_gene: TRBJ1-1
abundance: NA

CDR3nt: TGTGCCAGCTCACCAATGGCTAGCGGGAGGGACGAGCAGTACTTC
CDR3aa: CASSPMASGRDEQYF
v_gene: TRBV18
d_gene: TRBD2
j_gene: TRBJ2-7
abundance: NA

CDR3nt: TGTGCCAGCAGCTTAGGTTCTGGTCGGGGAGCCGCCTACAATGAGCGGTTCTTC
CDR3aa: CASSLGSGRGAAYNERFF
v_gene: TRBV7-2
d_gene: NA
j_gene: TRBJ2-1
abundance: NA

CDR3nt: TGCAGTGCTAGAGGCCCTTTACTCGTCCACGAGCAGTACTTC
CDR3aa: CSARGPLLVHEQYF
v_gene: TRBV20-1
d_gene: NA
j_gene: TRBJ2-7
abundance: NA

CDR3nt: TGTGCCAGCAGCGTATACGGACTCAACTATGGCTACACCTTC
CDR3aa: CASSVYGLNYGYTF
v_gene: TRBV9
d_gene: NA
j_gene: TRBJ1-2
abundance: few

CDR3nt: TGTGCCACCAGCAGTGGGACTAGCGGGAGCTATGAGCAGTTCTTC
CDR3aa: CATSSGTSGSYEQFF
v_gene: TRBV15
d_gene: TRBD2
j_gene: TRBJ2-1
abundance: few

CDR3nt: TGTGCCAGCAGCGTAGCCGGGACACAAGGCTACACCTTC
CDR3aa: CASSVAGTQGYTF
v_gene: TRBV9
d_gene: NA
j_gene: TRBJ1-2
abundance: NA

CDR3nt: TGCAGTGCTAGAGATAAAGGACAGGGGAATTCACCCCTCCACTTT
CDR3aa: CSARDKGQGNSPLHF
v_gene: TRBV20-1
d_gene: TRBD1
j_gene: TRBJ1-6
abundance: NA

CDR3nt: TGCGCCAGCAGCCAAGAAAGCTGGGGGACGGATTCACCCCTCCACTTT
CDR3aa: CASSQESWGTDSPLHF
v_gene: TRBV4-3
d_gene: NA
j_gene: TRBJ1-6
abundance: NA

CDR3nt: TGTGCCAGCAGTTTAGAGGCTAGCGCGATTTACGAGCAGTACTTC
CDR3aa: CASSLEASAIYEQYF
v_gene: TRBV27
d_gene: NA
j_gene: TRBJ2-7
abundance: few

CDR3nt: TGCAGTGCTAGGTCGACTAGCGGGAGTACCTACGAGCAGTACTTC
CDR3aa: CSARSTSGSTYEQYF
v_gene: TRBV20-1
d_gene: TRBD2
j_gene: TRBJ2-7
abundance: few

CDR3nt: TGCAGTGCTAGACCCCTTAGGCTAGCGGGAGGAGGGGTCTACAATGAGCAGTTCTTC
CDR3aa: CSARPLRLAGGGVYNEQFF
v_gene: TRBV20-1
d_gene: TRBD2
j_gene: TRBJ2-1
abundance: NA

CDR3nt: TGTGCCAGCAGCGGGGGGGGCGAGCAGTACTTC
CDR3aa: CASSGGGEQYF
v_gene: TRBV7-2
d_gene: TRBD2
j_gene: TRBJ2-7
abundance: NA